The clone carrying this T cell receptor (beta chain) has more than one count but fewer than ten. The germline CDR1 and CDR2 sequences are SNHLY and FYNNEI. The CDR3 sequence is 15 residues long. V dropped 6 bases and J dropped 0 bases, with 11 bases sitting between them. This entry belongs to a study of T cells after yellow fever vaccination. One entry per CDR3 protein results from TCRdb running MiXCR on the 5' RACE reads. This sample has hundreds of thousands of distinct CDR3 sequences, with over 9% found just once. This sequence was found in a young man who received the YFV17D yellow fever vaccine. This specimen consisted of PBMCs, obtained on the day of the yellow fever booster vaccination. The chain links TRBV2 to TRBJ2-2; D perhaps matches TRBD1 (6 bases). The chain's CDR3 is CASRRGQTNTGELFF. CDR3 bases: TGTGCCAGCAGACGGGGACAAACGAACACCGGGGAGCTGTTTTTT. Combining the CDR3 with reference TRBV2 and TRBJ2-2 gives the whole variable domain EPEVTQTPSHQVTQMGQEVILRCVPISNHLYFYWYRQILGQKVEFLVSFYNNEISEKSEIFDDQFSVERPDGSNFTLKIRSTKLEDSAMYFCASRRGQTNTGELFFGEGSRLTVL.